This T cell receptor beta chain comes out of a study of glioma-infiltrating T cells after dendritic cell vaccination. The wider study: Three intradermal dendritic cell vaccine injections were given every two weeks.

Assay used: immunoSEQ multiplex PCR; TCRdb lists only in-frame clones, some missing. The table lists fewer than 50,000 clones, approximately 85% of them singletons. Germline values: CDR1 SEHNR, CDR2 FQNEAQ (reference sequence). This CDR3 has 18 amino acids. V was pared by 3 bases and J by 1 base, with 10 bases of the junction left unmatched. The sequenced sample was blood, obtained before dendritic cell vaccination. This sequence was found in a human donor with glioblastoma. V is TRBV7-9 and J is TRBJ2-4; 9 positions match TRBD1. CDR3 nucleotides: TGTGCCAGCAGCTTCCTCGGGGGACAGGGTCCGGCCAAAAACATTCAGTACTTC. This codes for CASSFLGGQGPAKNIQYF.